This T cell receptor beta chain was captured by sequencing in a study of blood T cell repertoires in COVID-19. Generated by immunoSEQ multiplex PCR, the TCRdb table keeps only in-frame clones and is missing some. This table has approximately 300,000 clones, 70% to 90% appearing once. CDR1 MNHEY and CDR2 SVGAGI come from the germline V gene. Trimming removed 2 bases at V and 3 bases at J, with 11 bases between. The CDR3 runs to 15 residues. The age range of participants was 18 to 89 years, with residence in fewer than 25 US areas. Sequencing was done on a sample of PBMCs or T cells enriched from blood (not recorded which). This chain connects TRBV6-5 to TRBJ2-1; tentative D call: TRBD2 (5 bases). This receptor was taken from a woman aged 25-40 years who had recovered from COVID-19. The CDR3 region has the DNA TGTGCCAGCAGTTACCGGGGAAAACTCTACAATGAGCAGTTCTTC. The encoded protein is CASSYRGKLYNEQFF.